The 18 T cell receptor beta chains below come from one sample, sequenced in a study of T-cell memory formation after mild COVID-19. In TCRdb, the 5' RACE reads were re-called with MiXCR into one record per CDR3 protein. The sample holds 120,000 to 150,000 distinct CDR3 sequences, roughly 21% seen once. Sequences were obtained from PBMCs or a T cell subset sorted from them (not recorded which). The receptors here all came from an adult woman who had mild COVID-19 (a few samples of this study predate the infection). Cell type and time point are not known.

The rearrangement joins TRBV19 to TRBJ1-5; D is perhaps TRBD1 (5 bases). The CDR3 totals 19 residues. Germline V CDR1 and CDR2: LNHDA, SQIVND (reference sequence). The ends were cut back, 5 bases at V and 5 bases at J, with 28 bases in the middle. The CDR3 region is CASSLNLGLDSRGHQPQHF. In DNA form, the CDR3 reads TGTGCCAGTAGTCTGAACCTCGGCCTCGACAGTCGCGGGCATCAGCCCCAGCATTTT.

The chain couples TRBV7-2 to TRBJ2-1, with no clear D. This CDR3 has 16 amino acids. Trimming removed 0 bases from V and 0 bases from J, with 9 bases in between. Germline V gene data show CDR1 as SGHTA and CDR2 as FQGNSA. The CDR3 loop is CASSLANLGSYNEQFF. The CDR3 bases are TGTGCCAGCAGCTTAGCGAACCTCGGCTCCTACAATGAGCAGTTCTTC.

The chain combines TRBV12-3 or TRBV12-4 with TRBJ2-4, with 7 bases identical to TRBD2. The CDR3 sequence is 15 residues long. V shed 5 bases, J shed 1 base, and the junction held 5 bases outside the gene matches. The CDR3 nucleotides are TGTGCCAGCAGTCGGGGGGATTGGGCCAAAAACATTCAGTACTTC. This gives the protein CASSRGDWAKNIQYF.

The genes are TRBV6-5 and TRBJ1-2, with a possible D match to TRBD1 (6 bases). CDR3 size: 14 residues. V lost 0 bases and J 7 bases, leaving 12 bases between the germline ends. Germline values: CDR1 MNHEY, CDR2 SVGAGI. The CDR3 reads CASSYSWGGGGYTF. The CDR3 nucleotides read TGTGCCAGCAGTTACTCGTGGGGGGGCGGTGGCTACACCTTC.

The genes are TRBV5-4 and TRBJ1-4, with a tentative D call TRBD1 (6 bases). Trimming stripped 0 bases from V and 8 bases from J, with 14 bases between. CDR1 is SGHNT and CDR2 is YYREEE in the germline V gene (reference sequence). The CDR3 has 15 amino acids. CDR3 protein: CASSLGGGRDEKLFF. The CDR3, as DNA: TGTGCCAGCAGCTTGGGGGGGGGGCGAGACGAAAAACTGTTTTTT.

This clonotype occurred a few times. This chain links TRBV28 with TRBJ2-7, with a weak D call TRBD1 (5 bases). This CDR3 has 18 residues. Germline V lookup: CDR1 MDHEN, CDR2 SYDVKM. V was pared by 6 bases and J by 2 bases, with 26 bases between. The CDR3 loop is CASRRQPEFQFTAYEQYF. CDR3 nucleotides: TGTGCCAGCAGGCGACAGCCCGAGTTTCAATTTACGGCCTACGAGCAGTACTTC.

The chain carries TRBV20-1 and TRBJ1-6, with 9 bases lining up with TRBD1. CDR3 length: 13 residues. Per germline, CDR1 DFQATT and CDR2 SNEGSKA (reference sequence). The V segment lost 6 bases and the J segment 9 bases; nucleotides outside the gene matches: 6. Written as DNA, the CDR3 is TGCAGTGCAAAGGGACAGGGAATTTCACCCCTCCACTTT. This gives the protein CSAKGQGISPLHF.

This chain connects TRBV6-5 to TRBJ1-3, with 7 positions matching TRBD1. With V trimmed by 0 bases and J by 0 bases, 2 bases remained unmatched. Germline V gives CDR1 MNHEY, CDR2 SVGAGI. This CDR3 comprises 16 residues. In DNA form, the CDR3 reads TGTGCCAGCAGTTACTCACAGGGGCCCTCTGGAAACACCATATATTTT. This sequence encodes CASSYSQGPSGNTIYF.

The sample holds a few counts of this clonotype. The J gene is TRBJ2-2, the V gene TRBV3-1; D ambiguous. The V end lost 4 bases, the J end lost 3 bases, and 6 bases lay between the germline ends. The germline V gene encodes CDR1 LGHDT and CDR2 YNNKEL (reference sequence). The CDR3 is 13 amino acids. DNA for the CDR3: TGTGCCAGCAGCCCGCGGCACACCGGGGAGCTGTTTTTT. As protein: CASSPRHTGELFF. The full variable domain, completed using reference TRBV3-1 and TRBJ2-2, is DTAVSQTPKYLVTQMGNDKSIKCEQNLGHDTMYWYKQDSKKFLKIMFSYNNKELIINETVPNRFSPKSPDKAHLNLHINSLELGDSAVYFCASSPRHTGELFFGEGSRLTVL.

This clonotype was found many times. The CDR3, as DNA: TGCAGCGTTTCCACAGGGGCCGAGCAGTACTTC. Amino acid sequence: CSVSTGAEQYF. The rearrangement links TRBV29-1 to TRBJ2-7, with TRBD1 matching 7 bases. This CDR3 spans 11 amino acids. The germline CDR1 and CDR2 sequences are SQVTM and ANQGSEA. The junction had 4 bases not matched to a gene; V was cut back by 5 bases and J by 6 bases.

The chain links TRBV24-1 to TRBJ2-1; D is unresolved. CDR1 and CDR2 from the germline V gene are KGHDR and SFDVKD. With 4 bases removed from V and 7 bases from J, the gap between germline ends came to 19 bases. The CDR3 sequence is 16 residues long. This chain's CDR3 is CATSDRQLIGTNEQFF. CDR3 nucleotide sequence: TGTGCCACCAGTGACCGCCAGTTAATCGGTACAAATGAGCAGTTCTTC.

The chain joins TRBV7-3 to TRBJ2-5, with D tentatively TRBD2 (6 bases). The CDR3 length is 15 residues. The V end lost 3 bases, the J end lost 0 bases, and 11 bases lay between the germline ends. Germline lookup yields CDR1 SGHTA and CDR2 FQGTGA. CDR3: CASSFLGGNQETQYF. The CDR3 DNA is TGTGCCAGCAGCTTTCTAGGAGGGAACCAAGAGACCCAGTACTTC.

This clonotype was counted a few times. The J gene is TRBJ2-1, the V gene TRBV20-1; 7 positions match TRBD2. Germline CDR1 reads DFQATT; CDR2 reads SNEGSKA (reference sequence). The CDR3 spans 12 residues. Trimming removed 4 bases from V and 5 bases from J; junction bases left unmatched: 2. CDR3 DNA: TGCAGTGCTAACCTAGCGGACAATGAGCAGTTCTTC. It yields the protein CSANLADNEQFF.

In its sample, this clonotype was seen once. This sequence joins TRBV7-9 and TRBJ1-1; the D is unclear. The germline CDR1 and CDR2 sequences are SEHNR and FQNEAQ (reference sequence). The V gene lost 4 bases and the J gene lost 1 base, with 7 bases spanning the gap. This CDR3 region has 13 residues. DNA for the CDR3: TGTGCCAGCAGCTATCAAGGGAACACTGAAGCTTTCTTT. Translation: CASSYQGNTEAFF. The whole variable domain, remainder taken from reference TRBV7-9 and TRBJ1-1, is DTGVSQNPRHKITKRGQNVTFRCDPISEHNRLYWYRQTLGQGPEFLTYFQNEAQLEKSRLLSDRFSAERPKGSFSTLEIQRTEQGDSAMYLCASSYQGNTEAFFGQGTRLTVV.

The rearrangement joins TRBV6-1 to TRBJ1-1, with a possible D match to TRBD1 (5 bases). Germline values: CDR1 MNHNS, CDR2 SASEGT. V shed 2 bases and J shed 4 bases, with 11 bases lying between them. The CDR3 is 14 residues long. For the CDR3, the DNA is TGTGCCAGCAGTGAATTCCAGGGTATCACTGAAGCTTTCTTT. Translated: CASSEFQGITEAFF.

This sequence joins TRBV12-3 or TRBV12-4 and TRBJ2-6; 9 bases match TRBD1. CDR3 size: 16 residues. Trimming removed 8 bases from V and 1 base from J; junction bases left unmatched: 6. CDR3 sequence: CASAGTGRSGANVLTF. CDR3 coding DNA: TGTGCCAGCGCCGGGACAGGGAGATCTGGGGCCAACGTCCTGACTTTC.

This clonotype appeared once. The chain recombines TRBV6-1 with TRBJ1-1; a possible D gene is TRBD1 (6 bases). In germline, CDR1 is MNHNS, CDR2 SASEGT. This CDR3 contains 16 residues. Trimming shortened V by 4 bases and J by 3 bases, and 18 bases separated the two germline ends. The CDR3: CASSGGHRLTYTEAFF. The DNA of the CDR3 is TGTGCCAGCAGTGGGGGACACCGGCTCACCTACACTGAAGCTTTCTTT.

The chain is built from TRBV11-2 and TRBJ2-2; 8 bases are shared with TRBD2. Trimming cost V 6 bases and J 5 bases; bases outside gene matches: 8. The CDR3 has 15 amino acids. Germline lookup yields CDR1 SGHAT and CDR2 FQNNGV. The CDR3 is CASSSLRGGTGELFF. DNA for the CDR3: TGTGCCAGCAGTTCTCTTCGGGGGGGGACCGGGGAGCTGTTTTTT. Filled out from reference TRBV11-2 and TRBJ2-2, the complete variable domain reads EAGVAQSPRYKIIEKRQSVAFWCNPISGHATLYWYQQILGQGPKLLIQFQNNGVVDDSQLPKDRFSAERLKGVDSTLKIQPAKLEDSAVYLCASSSLRGGTGELFFGEGSRLTVL.